The rows below give T cell receptor beta chains drawn from one sample of a study of beta chain features in type 1 diabetes. Using immunoSEQ multiplex PCR, the repertoire was profiled, and TCRdb retains in-frame clones only, with some absent. The sample has about 150,000 clones, approximately 52% seen once. Sequencing was done on a sample of Tregs from blood. The receptors come from a man aged 18-30 years in good health. Each CDR3 is given with its conserved first and last residue. A D gene is named only where the DNA matches it firmly. Clone size, where shown, is once, few, many, or a class for clones that have expanded.

TRBJ2-7,TRBV18,few,.,TGTGCCAGTAACCAGCCGGGTCCAGCCTACGAGCAGTACTTC,CASNQPGPAYEQYF
TRBJ2-2,TRBV5-1,.,TRBD1,TGCGCCAGCAGCTTGTACAGGGGGAACACCGGGGAGCTGTTTTTT,CASSLYRGNTGELFF
TRBJ2-1,TRBV9,.,TRBD1,TGTGCCAGCAGCGTGGGACAGGGGCACAATGAGCAGTTCTTC,CASSVGQGHNEQFF
TRBJ1-2,TRBV29-1,.,.,TGCAGCGTTGAGCGGGATTCTGGCTACACCTTC,CSVERDSGYTF
TRBJ1-2,TRBV7-8,.,.,TGTGCCAGCAGCTTGGACAGAAGATATGGCTACACCTTC,CASSLDRRYGYTF
TRBJ1-2,TRBV7-8,.,.,TGTGCCAGCAGCTTAACGGGGGACCGTTGGGGCTACACCTTC,CASSLTGDRWGYTF
TRBJ1-1,TRBV7-2,.,.,TGTGCCAGCAGCTTAGAGGCGGTATTCACTGAAGCTTTCTTT,CASSLEAVFTEAFF
TRBJ1-2,TRBV10-3,.,.,TGTGCCATCAGTGAGTCAGCACGGAGCGGTGGCTACACCTTC,CAISESARSGGYTF
TRBJ2-1,TRBV7-3,.,.,TGTGCCAGCAGCTTACCGTCGACTAGTCTGTCTGAGCAGTTCTTC,CASSLPSTSLSEQFF
TRBJ2-2,TRBV28,.,.,TGTGCCAGCAGTTTCTTTGGGGGGACTGGGGAGCTGTTTTTT,CASSFFGGTGELFF
TRBJ2-2,TRBV5-1,few,TRBD1,TGCGCCAGCAGCTCGACCGGGACAGTCGGGACCGGGGAGCTGTTTTTT,CASSSTGTVGTGELFF
TRBJ1-4,TRBV28,.,.,TGTGCCAGCAGTCTCGGGGGGCGGGAAAAACTGTTTTTT,CASSLGGREKLFF
TRBJ2-2,TRBV7-3,.,TRBD1,TGTGCCAGCAGCTGGGACAGGAACACCGGGGAGCTGTTTTTT,CASSWDRNTGELFF
TRBJ1-5,TRBV6-5,.,.,TGTGCCAGCAGCCGTACCCAGGGTAGAAATCAGCCCCAGCATTTT,CASSRTQGRNQPQHF
TRBJ2-1,TRBV7-2,few,TRBD1,TGTGCCAGCACCATTGCCCGGGACAGTCCCCGGGAGCAGTTCTTC,CASTIARDSPREQFF
TRBJ2-3,TRBV18,few,.,TGTGCCAGCTCACCGACTCGGATCACAGATACGCAGTATTTT,CASSPTRITDTQYF
TRBJ1-6,TRBV5-1,.,.,TGCGCCAGCAGCATACCAGGGGATGGGAATTCACCCCTCCACTTT,CASSIPGDGNSPLHF
TRBJ1-1,TRBV18,.,TRBD1,TGTGCCAGCTCACCCCGACTCCAACTAACAGGGGCCCGGGGTGAAGCTTTCTTT,CASSPRLQLTGARGEAFF
TRBJ1-6,TRBV18,.,.,TGTGCCAGCTCACTTACGAGGACAGAGAATTCACCCCTCCACTTT,CASSLTRTENSPLHF
TRBJ2-3,TRBV20-1,.,.,TGCAGTGCTAGTTGGGACTCAACGCAGTATTTT,CSASWDSTQYF
TRBJ1-4,TRBV5-8,.,TRBD1,TGTGCCAGCAGCCTTTCTCTCGGGACAGGGAATGAAAAACTGTTTTTT,CASSLSLGTGNEKLFF
TRBJ1-5,TRBV6-6,few,.,TGTGCCAGCAGTCTGGTCCAGGGGCCCCAGCATTTT,CASSLVQGPQHF